The 22 T cell receptor beta chains presented below share a single source sample, sequenced in a study of cytomegalovirus exposure and HLA in healthy donors. Using immunoSEQ multiplex PCR, the repertoire was profiled, and TCRdb retains in-frame clones only, with some absent. The table includes over 90,000 clones, 85% to 95% detected once. Specimen: PBMCs. These receptors originate from a young woman in good health and CMV-seronegative.

The chain is built from TRBV4-1 and TRBJ1-2; no clear D. V was trimmed by 0 bases and J by 4 bases, leaving 12 bases between them. Germline V lookup: CDR1 MGHRA, CDR2 YSYEKL. This CDR3 is built from 15 residues. The CDR3 here is CASSQDPRGSYGYTF. In nucleotides, the CDR3 is TGCGCCAGCAGCCAAGATCCTCGGGGATCCTATGGCTACACCTTC.

This clone was observed a single time. The chain is built from TRBV11-2 and TRBJ2-7; 12 nucleotides match TRBD2. There are 19 residues in the CDR3. J gave up 2 bases and V 0 bases, and 11 bases lay outside the gene matches. Germline CDR1 and CDR2: SGHAT and FQNNGV. CDR3 residues: CASSLDRWSSGGAPYEQYF. For the CDR3, the DNA is TGTGCCAGCAGCTTAGATCGTTGGTCTAGCGGGGGGGCACCCTACGAGCAGTACTTC.

The chain links TRBV18 to TRBJ1-1; 10 bases agree with TRBD1. Germline CDR1 reads KGHSH; CDR2 reads LQKENI. The CDR3 is 16 amino acids. J lost 1 base, V lost 3 bases, and 5 bases had no gene match. In nucleotides, the CDR3 is TGTGCCAGCTCACCCCAAGGGACAGGGGCGAACACTGAAGCTTTCTTT. It yields the protein CASSPQGTGANTEAFF.

The rearrangement uses TRBV7-9 and TRBJ2-1, with TRBD2 identical over 8 bases. The CDR3 has 12 amino acids. Trimming removed 11 bases from V and 5 bases from J; junction bases left unmatched: 5. In germline, CDR1 is SEHNR, CDR2 FQNEAQ (reference sequence). The CDR3 nucleotides read TGTGCCGGTACCGGGGGGGACAATGAGCAGTTCTTC. This translates into CAGTGGDNEQFF.

This clone appeared a few times. The rearrangement uses TRBV5-6 and TRBJ2-5; perhaps TRBD1 as D (5 bases). Trimming took 0 bases from V and 0 from J, leaving 9 bases between them. The CDR3 spans 15 residues. Germline-derived CDR1 and CDR2 are SGHDT and YYEEEE. The CDR3 DNA reads as TGTGCCAGCAGCTTGGGGCAGGGCCACCAAGAGACCCAGTACTTC. Protein product: CASSLGQGHQETQYF.

The genes are TRBV9 and TRBJ1-2; D is possibly TRBD1 (5 bases). Deletions cut 3 bases from V and 8 bases from J, with 14 bases between. The CDR3 extends over 13 amino acids. Germline V gene data show CDR1 as SGDLS and CDR2 as YYNGEE. The CDR3 here is CASSGRGTVGYTF. DNA of the CDR3: TGTGCCAGCAGCGGGAGGGGCACCGTCGGCTACACCTTC.

This CDR3 reads CASSPPDRVETQYF. The CDR3 nucleotides are TGCGCCAGCAGCCCTCCGGACAGGGTGGAGACCCAGTACTTC. The rearrangement uses TRBV4-1 and TRBJ2-5; TRBD1 agrees at 8 bases. The germline CDR1 and CDR2 sequences are MGHRA and YSYEKL. The CDR3 totals 14 residues. V lost 4 bases and J lost 5; bases outside the gene matches: 6.

The V and J genes are TRBV5-1 and TRBJ1-2; D uncertain. Trimming pared 5 bases from V and 3 bases from J, leaving 8 bases between. The germline V gene has CDR1 SGHRS and CDR2 YFSETQ. The CDR3 is 12 residues long. The CDR3 loop is CASSKSDYGYTF. The CDR3 DNA reads as TGCGCCAGCAGTAAGTCGGACTATGGCTACACCTTC.

This chain connects TRBV11-3 to TRBJ1-1, with 8 bases identical to TRBD1. This CDR3 region has 17 residues. CDR1 is SGHNT and CDR2 is YENEEA in the germline V gene. With V trimmed by 3 bases and J by 5 bases, 14 bases remained unmatched. The CDR3 is CASSFRAKTGVGTEAFF. CDR3 coding DNA: TGTGCCAGCAGCTTTCGGGCTAAGACAGGGGTAGGGACTGAAGCTTTCTTT.

This clone was observed once. The genes are TRBV6-6 and TRBJ2-2, with D unclear. The V and J ends lost 2 bases and 5 bases respectively, with 6 bases between them. CDR1 and CDR2 (germline): MNHNY, SVGAGI (reference sequence). CDR3 length equals 13 residues. The CDR3 nucleotides are TGTGCCAGCAGTTACGCCCAGACCGGGGAGCTGTTTTTT. It encodes CASSYAQTGELFF.

This CDR3 reads CASSRGAAQNYGYTF. The CDR3 bases are TGTGCCAGCAGCCGAGGCGCGGCCCAGAACTATGGCTACACCTTC. This chain joins TRBV7-9 and TRBJ1-2; D gene ambiguous. CDR1 is SEHNR and CDR2 is FQNEAQ in the germline V gene (reference sequence). Trimming shortened V by 5 bases and J by 2 bases, and 15 bases separated the two germline ends. This CDR3 has 15 amino acids.

The chain is built from TRBV7-3 and TRBJ2-1, with D possibly being TRBD2 (6 bases). There are 14 residues in the CDR3. Germline V lookup: CDR1 SGHTA, CDR2 FQGTGA. V was pared by 5 bases and J by 8 bases, with 16 bases between. As DNA, the CDR3 is TGTGCCAGCAGCACCCGCGGGGACTCCGATGAGCAGTTCTTC. Translation gives CASSTRGDSDEQFF.

The rearrangement joins TRBV4-3 to TRBJ2-2; D gene uncertain. CDR1 LGHNA and CDR2 YSLEER come from the germline V gene. Trimming shortened V by 0 bases and J by 0 bases, and 8 bases separated the two germline ends. This CDR3 spans 16 amino acids. CDR3 DNA: TGCGCCAGCAGCCAAGAAGTAGCAGCGAACACCGGGGAGCTGTTTTTT. It codes for CASSQEVAANTGELFF.

This clone was picked up one time. The CDR3 coding sequence is TGTGCCAGCAGCTTAGCTTCCTACACCGGGGAGCTGTTTTTT. Its protein is CASSLASYTGELFF. The chain is built from TRBV7-6 and TRBJ2-2; unclear D gene. The CDR3 runs to 14 residues. Trimming stripped 0 bases from V and 3 bases from J, with 5 bases between. The germline gives CDR1 SGHVS, CDR2 FNYEAQ.

The chain uses TRBV15 and TRBJ1-1; D is unresolved. The CDR3 length is 13 residues. CDR1 and CDR2 from the germline V gene are LNHNV and YYDKDF (reference sequence). V lost 3 bases and J lost 5, with 10 bases in between. The CDR3 loop is CATSRTRFTEAFF. The CDR3 nucleotides read TGTGCCACCAGCAGGACACGGTTTACTGAAGCTTTCTTT.

The rearrangement joins TRBV27 to TRBJ1-2; TRBD1 matches at 11 bases. Germline V gene data show CDR1 as MNHEY and CDR2 as SMNVEV (reference sequence). With V trimmed by 6 bases and J by 5 bases, 8 bases remained unmatched. The CDR3 covers 15 residues. CDR3 DNA sequence: TGTGCCAGCAGCCACGGGACAGGGGGGGATTATGGCTACACCTTC. Its protein is CASSHGTGGDYGYTF.

The V and J genes are TRBV6-6 and TRBJ2-5, with D uncertain. V was cut by 6 bases and J by 2 bases, with 4 bases left in between. The CDR3 is made up of 11 amino acids. Germline assignment: CDR1 MNHNY and CDR2 SVGAGI (reference sequence). For the CDR3, the DNA is TGTGCCAGCAGCCAGCAAGAGACCCAGTACTTC. Translation gives CASSQQETQYF.

This clone is a singleton in its sample. This chain uses TRBV4-2 with TRBJ1-1; the D gene is possibly TRBD1 (5 bases). CDR1 LGHNA and CDR2 YNFKEQ come from the germline V gene. The CDR3 length is 17 residues. The V and J ends lost 4 bases and 4 bases respectively, with 22 bases between them. This chain's CDR3 is CASSPRGGRAGGTEAFF. The CDR3 bases are TGTGCCAGCAGCCCCCGTGGCGGCAGGGCTGGCGGCACTGAAGCTTTCTTT.

The chain carries TRBV7-6 and TRBJ2-3; 13 positions agree with TRBD2. The CDR3 is 18 residues long. The V segment lost 4 bases and the J segment 0 bases; nucleotides outside the gene matches: 7. CDR1 is SGHVS and CDR2 is FNYEAQ in the germline V gene. This CDR3 is CASSSFTSGRESTDTQYF. Written as DNA, the CDR3 is TGTGCCAGCAGCTCCTTCACTAGCGGGAGGGAGAGCACAGATACGCAGTATTTT.

Concerning this clone itself: Germline is not matched at one junction end, which may reflect a read error. The CDR3 DNA reads as TGTGCTAGCAGCTCTTCCGGCCGGGACAGGGGTTACGAGCAGTACTTC. This codes for CASSSSGRDRGYEQYF. This sequence joins TRBV7-7 and TRBJ2-7, with 10 nucleotides matching TRBD1. Germline V gives CDR1 SSHAT, CDR2 FNYEAQ (reference sequence). The CDR3 has 16 amino acids.

The chain is built from TRBV5-6 and TRBJ1-2; perhaps TRBD1 as D (5 bases). V lost 0 bases and J 7 bases, leaving 13 bases between the germline ends. In germline, CDR1 is SGHDT, CDR2 YYEEEE. This CDR3 spans 14 amino acids. The CDR3 region is CASSLVAVGAGYTF. The CDR3 DNA is TGTGCCAGCAGCTTGGTGGCTGTAGGGGCTGGCTACACCTTC.

The rearrangement links TRBV4-1 to TRBJ2-7; 8 nucleotides align to TRBD2. Germline CDR1 MGHRA, CDR2 YSYEKL. V lost 1 base, J lost 1 base, and 15 bases stayed unmatched. The CDR3 is made up of 19 amino acids. The CDR3 nucleotides read TGCGCCAGCAGCCAAGCCCCTCGGGGTAGCGGGGTGAGTTCCTACGAGCAGTACTTC. This encodes CASSQAPRGSGVSSYEQYF.